Below are 26 T cell receptor beta chains sequenced from a single sample in a study of cytomegalovirus exposure and HLA in healthy donors. The PCR contained 60 Vbeta and 13 Jbeta primers. Measured with immunoSEQ multiplex PCR; TCRdb has only the in-frame clones, and not every one. The sample lists 150,000 or so clones, around two thirds occurring once. Sequencing used PBMCs. These receptors were obtained from a young man in good health and CMV-seropositive.

This clone has just one count. Other DNA sequences in the same sample also yield this CDR3. The chain couples TRBV5-4 to TRBJ2-5; D is ambiguous. V lost 5 bases and J lost 2, with 4 bases in between. The CDR3 consists of 11 residues. The germline V gene has CDR1 SGHNT and CDR2 YYREEE (reference sequence). The CDR3 loop is CASSSQETQYF. CDR3 bases: TGTGCCAGCAGTTCTCAAGAGACCCAGTACTTC.

The chain carries TRBV18 and TRBJ2-4, with a weak D call TRBD1 (6 bases). V was cut by 1 base and J by 7 bases, with 8 bases left in between. The CDR3 has 13 amino acids. The germline V gene encodes CDR1 KGHSH and CDR2 LQKENI. The CDR3 region is CASSPQGDNIQYF. CDR3 in DNA: TGTGCCAGCTCACCACAGGGGGACAACATTCAGTACTTC. Full variable domain (rest looked up from reference TRBV18 and TRBJ2-4): NAGVMQNPRHLVRRRGQEARLRCSPMKGHSHVYWYRQLPEEGLKFMVYLQKENIIDESGMPKERFSAEFPKEGPSILRIQQVVRGDSAAYFCASSPQGDNIQYFGAGTRLSVL.

The chain recombines TRBV5-4 with TRBJ2-1; 8 bases map to TRBD1. The germline V gene encodes CDR1 SGHNT and CDR2 YYREEE (reference sequence). The length of the CDR3 is 14 residues. Trimming took 4 bases from V and 9 from J; bases not matched to a gene: 9. The CDR3 sequence: CASSQGQVLFEQFF. The DNA for the CDR3 is TGTGCCAGCAGCCAGGGACAGGTATTATTTGAGCAGTTCTTC.

The V and J genes are TRBV6-5 and TRBJ1-2; 7 bases are shared with TRBD1. V trimming: 7 bases; J trimming: 5 bases; junction bases outside the gene matches: 7. Germline V CDR1 and CDR2: MNHEY, SVGAGI. CDR3 size: 13 residues. The CDR3 reads CASNRGRGYGYTF. The CDR3 coding sequence is TGTGCCAGCAATAGGGGGCGAGGGTATGGCTACACCTTC.

Here the CDR3 reads CASRDRVGLEQYF. The CDR3 nucleotides read TGTGCCAGCAGAGACAGGGTGGGCCTTGAGCAGTACTTC. This rearrangement joins TRBV6-5 to TRBJ2-7; 7 positions match TRBD1. CDR3 size: 13 residues. With V trimmed by 6 bases and J by 7 bases, 9 bases remained unmatched. The V gene's germline CDR1 is MNHEY and CDR2 SVGAGI.

The chain uses TRBV30 and TRBJ2-1; D unclear. Trimming removed 5 bases at V and 8 bases at J, with 10 bases between. The CDR3 has 11 residues. Per the germline V gene, CDR1 is GTSNPN and CDR2 is SVGIG (reference sequence). CDR3 DNA: TGTGCCTGGGATTCCCGGTATGAGCAGTTCTTC. Encoded protein: CAWDSRYEQFF.

The chain uses TRBV14 and TRBJ1-4; no clear D. Germline V gene lookup returns CDR1 SGHDN and CDR2 FVKESK. V lost 0 bases and J 6 bases, leaving 14 bases between the germline ends. This CDR3 is 16 amino acids long. CDR3 DNA: TGTGCCAGCAGCCAAGATCTCGGGAGTCCGGATGAAAAACTGTTTTTT. This sequence encodes CASSQDLGSPDEKLFF.

The chain recombines TRBV5-1 with TRBJ2-3; 8 bases match TRBD2. The CDR3 sequence is 14 residues long. V lost 4 bases, J lost 1 base, and 2 bases stayed unmatched. The germline V gene encodes CDR1 SGHRS and CDR2 YFSETQ. CDR3 sequence reads: CASSPGGGTDTQYF. CDR3 bases: TGCGCCAGCAGCCCCGGGGGGGGCACAGATACGCAGTATTTT.

The J gene is TRBJ2-3, the V gene TRBV20-1; no definite D call. The germline gives CDR1 DFQATT, CDR2 SNEGSKA (reference sequence). The V gene lost 5 bases and the J gene lost 6 bases, with 9 bases spanning the gap. The CDR3 is 11 residues long. CDR3 loop: CSALPGDTQYF. For the CDR3, the DNA is TGCAGTGCTCTCCCCGGGGATACGCAGTATTTT.

This rearrangement joins TRBV5-1 to TRBJ2-5; 8 nucleotides match TRBD1. The V segment lost 4 bases and the J segment 5 bases; nucleotides outside the gene matches: 7. This CDR3 contains 14 residues. Germline V gene data show CDR1 as SGHRS and CDR2 as YFSETQ. CDR3 residues: CASSAPGQAETQYF. The CDR3 DNA sequence: TGCGCCAGCAGCGCACCGGGACAGGCGGAGACCCAGTACTTC.

The CDR3 coding sequence is TGCGCCAGCAGCCAAGAAAGGGGGGGACCATACTACGAGCAGTACTTC. This codes for CASSQERGGPYYEQYF. The rearrangement joins TRBV4-3 to TRBJ2-7; tentatively, D is TRBD2 (7 bases). The CDR3 runs to 16 residues. V lost 0 bases to trimming and J lost 3 bases, with 15 bases between them. The germline V gene has CDR1 LGHNA and CDR2 YSLEER.

The V and J genes are TRBV10-3 and TRBJ2-4; D gene uncertain. This CDR3 has 15 residues. CDR1 ENHRY and CDR2 SYGVKD come from the germline V gene. Trimming left V 3 bases short and J 1 base short, with 10 bases between. CDR3 residues: CAISDEQSAKNIQYF. CDR3 coding DNA: TGTGCCATCAGTGATGAACAGTCGGCCAAAAACATTCAGTACTTC.

V is TRBV6-6 and J is TRBJ2-5; 8 nucleotides match TRBD2. Germline V gene sequence: CDR1 MNHNY, CDR2 SVGAGI (reference sequence). CDR3 size: 12 residues. The trim removed 7 bases at V and 5 bases at J, leaving 3 bases unmatched. The CDR3 DNA sequence: TGTGCCAGCACCCGGGGGGGGGAGACCCAGTACTTC. It specifies CASTRGGETQYF.

This clone was observed a single time. The rearrangement uses TRBV4-1 and TRBJ1-3; the D is unclear. Deletions cut 0 bases from V and 4 bases from J, with 4 bases between. This CDR3 is 13 amino acids long. Germline CDR1 and CDR2: MGHRA and YSYEKL. CDR3 sequence (DNA): TGCGCCAGCAGCCAAGATCTCGGAAACACCATATATTTT. Its translation is CASSQDLGNTIYF.

This sequence joins TRBV4-1 and TRBJ2-1; 8 bases line up with TRBD2. V shed 0 bases and J 3 bases; nucleotides not matched to a gene: 4. The CDR3 is 16 amino acids. Germline CDR1 and CDR2: MGHRA and YSYEKL. For the CDR3, the DNA is TGCGCCAGCAGCCAAGAATGGCGGGGGGTCTACAATGAGCAGTTCTTC. Amino acid sequence: CASSQEWRGVYNEQFF.

The rearrangement uses TRBV28 and TRBJ1-5; the D is unclear. Trimming pared 1 base from V and 0 bases from J, leaving 16 bases between. This CDR3 has 18 amino acids. Germline V lookup: CDR1 MDHEN, CDR2 SYDVKM. CDR3 sequence reads: CASSLFLIQLTSNQPQHF. The CDR3 coding sequence is TGTGCCAGCAGTTTATTCCTGATACAGCTTACTAGCAATCAGCCCCAGCATTTT.

This chain links TRBV6-5 with TRBJ1-2; no clear D. The ends were cut back, 0 bases at V and 2 bases at J, with 10 bases in the middle. CDR3 size: 15 residues. From germline, CDR1 is MNHEY and CDR2 SVGAGI. CDR3: CASSYSRAPNYGYTF. The CDR3 DNA reads as TGTGCCAGCAGTTACTCGAGGGCTCCCAACTATGGCTACACCTTC.

DNA of the CDR3: TGTGCCAGCAGCCCCAGGGGGGACGAGCAGTACTTC. Translation gives CASSPRGDEQYF. The J gene is TRBJ2-7, the V gene TRBV11-1; tentative D call: TRBD1 (7 bases). V lost 5 bases and J lost 5, with 10 bases in between. The CDR3 contains 12 residues. Germline V CDR1 and CDR2: SGHAT, FQDESV (reference sequence).

This chain uses TRBV28 with TRBJ1-1; 9 bases fit TRBD1. Germline values: CDR1 MDHEN, CDR2 SYDVKM. This CDR3 has 14 amino acids. Germline trimming cut 10 bases from V and 3 bases from J; bases unmatched to any gene: 9. The CDR3 bases are TGTGCCATCGCCGGGACAGGGTTTCACACTGAAGCTTTCTTT. It is translated as CAIAGTGFHTEAFF.

The rearrangement uses TRBV7-8 and TRBJ2-7; TRBD1 aligns across 7 bases. The ends lost 7 bases at V and 0 bases at J; junction bases unmatched: 12. The germline V gene encodes CDR1 SGHVS and CDR2 FQNEAQ. This CDR3 is 16 amino acids long. This CDR3 reads CASNKRGRQGSYEQYF. The DNA of the CDR3 is TGTGCCAGCAACAAACGGGGACGACAGGGCTCCTACGAGCAGTACTTC.

Here the CDR3 DNA reads TGTGCCAGGGTGGGGGAGGTGGTCTACGAGCAGTACTTC. Encoded protein: CARVGEVVYEQYF. V and J are TRBV6-1 and TRBJ2-7, with D possibly being TRBD2 (6 bases). V lost 9 bases, J lost 3 bases, and 15 bases lay in between. Germline V lookup: CDR1 MNHNS, CDR2 SASEGT. This CDR3 is 13 amino acids long.

The chain couples TRBV7-9 to TRBJ1-4, with D uncertain. Germline values: CDR1 SEHNR, CDR2 FQNEAQ (reference sequence). The CDR3 is 17 residues long. V was clipped by 2 bases and J by 0 bases, with 13 bases between them. The CDR3 region is CASSLNRTFATNEKLFF. CDR3 in DNA: TGTGCCAGCAGCTTAAATCGGACTTTTGCAACTAATGAAAAACTGTTTTTT.

The V gene is TRBV4-2, the J gene TRBJ2-7; tentatively, D is TRBD2 (5 bases). The CDR3 length is 14 residues. The germline gives CDR1 LGHNA, CDR2 YNFKEQ. V was shortened by 1 base and J by 2 bases, with 9 bases between the two germline ends. In DNA, the CDR3 is TGTGCCAGCAGCCAAGTGGTCGGGGCCTACGAGCAGTACTTC. Translating it yields CASSQVVGAYEQYF.

This clone was seen a few times. The chain employs TRBV5-1 and TRBJ2-7; a possible D gene is TRBD1 (5 bases). CDR1 is SGHRS, CDR2 YFSETQ, per germline. This CDR3 contains 16 residues. V shed 0 bases and J shed 9 bases, with 22 bases lying between them. The CDR3 DNA reads TGCGCCAGCAGCTTGGAGGTGACAGCAAGTATCGACGGGCAGTACTTC. Amino acid sequence: CASSLEVTASIDGQYF.

This chain connects TRBV11-3 to TRBJ2-7; D unclear. CDR3 length equals 13 residues. Germline V lookup: CDR1 SGHNT, CDR2 YENEEA. V was shortened by 1 base and J by 4 bases, with 8 bases between the two germline ends. CDR3 sequence reads: CASSLGNSYEQYF. DNA of the CDR3: TGTGCCAGCAGCTTAGGGAACAGTTACGAGCAGTACTTC.

Regarding this clone: A junction boundary mismatches the germline segment, possibly from a read error. The chain employs TRBV7-7 and TRBJ2-7; 9 nucleotides line up with TRBD1. Germline V gene data show CDR1 as SSHAT and CDR2 as FNYEAQ (reference sequence). The CDR3 has 19 residues. This chain's CDR3 is CASSLVGRGGTGPSYEQYF. Written as DNA, the CDR3 is TGTGCTAGCAGCTTAGTAGGGCGAGGGGGGACAGGGCCCTCCTACGAGCAGTACTTC.